This TCR beta chain was recovered during a study of blood T cell repertoires in COVID-19. Study-level background: Acute and convalescent COVID-19 specimens originated in the United States, Italy and Spain. Sample material is recorded as cDNA or gDNA derived from T cells, B-cell-depleted T cells, or PBMCs.

Germline V CDR1 and CDR2: SGHNT, YYREEE (reference sequence). The trim removed 2 bases at V and 0 bases at J, leaving 14 bases unmatched. This CDR3 spans 20 amino acids. Source study methods: Counts of nucleated cells, estimated from reference gene primer amplification, were obtained. TCRdb keeps only in-frame clones here, not all; method: immunoSEQ multiplex PCR. Clone size and the V and J calls come from that table; the DNA yielded D and trimming. The repertoire holds more than 200,000 clones, with around 80% as singletons. The sequence was obtained from a man between 60 and 70 years old with acute or convalescent COVID-19. This chain connects TRBV5-4 to TRBJ2-2, with TRBD2 matching 9 bases. Sequencing was done on a sample of peripheral blood. The CDR3 loop is CASSFGGLLAGVANTGELFF. CDR3 DNA: TGTGCCAGCAGCTTCGGAGGGCTTTTAGCGGGAGTAGCGAACACCGGGGAGCTGTTTTTT.